This entry concerns a single T cell receptor beta chain. Its antigen remains unknown. The data were obtained in a study of shared clonotypes between healthy human individuals. The study, taken as a whole, reports: Shared clonotypes across all four donors exceeded non-shared ones in generation probability.

How the authors handled the data: For the immunoSEQ data, sequences were junction-only without quality scores, so filtering differed. The table came from immunoSEQ multiplex PCR; TCRdb's copy has only in-frame clones and leaves some out. Clone size and V and J calls were adopted from that table, with D and trimming inferred from the DNA. The table has 950,000 to 1,100,000 clones, about three quarters seen once; the top ten hold 1.4%. Germline-derived CDR1 and CDR2 are MNHEY and SVGAGI. This CDR3 comprises 12 residues. The ends were cut back, 8 bases at V and 7 bases at J, with 14 bases in the middle.

The source material was memory CD4+ T cells sorted from blood. The subset is: CD45RA-negative fraction. This clonotype was sampled from a man between 18 and 29 years old in good health. The chain recombines TRBV6-5 with TRBJ1-1; D unclear. For the CDR3, the DNA is TGTGCCAGCGGCGGTCCCCTTCTTGAAGCTTTCTTT. It translates to CASGGPLLEAFF.